This entry lists 21 T cell receptor beta chains sequenced from one sample in a study of early T cells in non-severe SARS-CoV-2 infection (dated by TCRdb to the early 2020s). Libraries were constructed by 5' RACE. The sequencer listed for this sample is NextSeq 500. In TCRdb, the public reads were trimmed at Q25 with fastp and aligned with MiXCR, with productive beta chains retained. Rows with a matching CDR3 protein are joined into one entry that keeps the most common DNA and genes. The sample table records tens of thousands of distinct CDR3 sequences; 8.5% to 10% of these occur just once. Around 12% of the sample is taken by the ten largest. Sequencing input: whole blood. These receptor sequences come from an adult who was a healthcare worker with PCR-confirmed SARS-CoV-2 infection or an uninfected control (not recorded which).

As DNA, the CDR3 is TGTGCCAGCTCCCCGGGACGGAACTACGAGCAGTACTTC. It encodes CASSPGRNYEQYF. V and J are TRBV7-2 and TRBJ2-7; D assignment may be TRBD1 or TRBD2 (5 bases each). Trimming pared 8 bases from V and 3 bases from J, leaving 14 bases between. The CDR3 has 13 residues. Germline loops: CDR1 SGHTA, CDR2 FQGNSA.

Many counts were recorded for this clonotype. CDR3 sequence reads: CASSGRCGGDTEAFF. The CDR3 DNA reads as TGCGCCAGCAGTGGTAGGTGCGGGGGCGACACTGAAGCTTTCTTT. This chain links TRBV10-1 with TRBJ1-1; weak D call: TRBD1 (6 bases). The germline gives CDR1 WNHNN, CDR2 SYGVQD (reference sequence). This CDR3 region has 15 residues. V was trimmed by 4 bases and J by 3 bases, leaving 15 bases between them.

This clonotype was seen at least ten times. This sequence joins TRBV20-1 and TRBJ1-6; maybe TRBD1 (5 bases). Germline assignment: CDR1 DFQATT and CDR2 SNEGSKA (reference sequence). Trimming removed 7 bases from V and 7 bases from J, with 17 bases in between. The CDR3 sequence is 14 residues long. The chain's CDR3 is CSVGRDGRNSPLHF. CDR3 bases: TGCAGTGTGGGGAGGGACGGGAGAAATTCACCCCTCCACTTT.

This clonotype was recorded at least ten times. The V gene is TRBV6-6, the J gene TRBJ2-1; D perhaps matches TRBD1 (7 bases). Trimming took off 6 bases at V and 0 bases at J, with 15 bases between the two ends. CDR3 length: 16 residues. Germline CDR1 and CDR2: MNHNY and SVGAGI (reference sequence). CDR3 DNA sequence: TGTGCCAGCAGATCCGGGACAGCGGGCTCCTACAATGAGCAGTTCTTC. Amino acids: CASRSGTAGSYNEQFF.

V and J are TRBV14 and TRBJ2-5; D is uncertain. The CDR3 is made up of 11 amino acids. Germline assignment: CDR1 SGHDN and CDR2 FVKESK. V dropped 1 base and J dropped 4 bases, with 1 base sitting between them. CDR3 DNA: TGTGCCAGCAGCCAAGCAGAGACCCAGTACTTC. This translates into CASSQAETQYF.

This clonotype has a count of ten or more. V gene TRBV28 combines with J gene TRBJ2-7, with D perhaps TRBD1 (5 bases). Germline CDR1 is MDHEN and CDR2 is SYDVKM. The CDR3 runs 13 residues. Trimming stripped 1 base from V and 6 bases from J, with 10 bases between. CDR3: CASSLFRQGEQYF. Here the CDR3 DNA reads TGTGCCAGCAGTTTATTTAGGCAGGGCGAGCAGTACTTC.

Relative to its sample, this clonotype is medium-sized. This rearrangement joins TRBV4-2 to TRBJ2-6, with TRBD2 as a possible D gene (5 bases). The length of the CDR3 is 16 residues. Germline V lookup: CDR1 LGHNA, CDR2 YNFKEQ. V gave up 0 bases and J gave up 0 bases, with 6 bases separating them. CDR3 bases: TGTGCCAGCAGCCAAGATGGGAGCTCTGGGGCCAACGTCCTGACTTTC. Its translation is CASSQDGSSGANVLTF.

At least ten counts were recorded for this clonotype. This rearrangement joins TRBV4-3 to TRBJ2-7; D gene uncertain. The CDR3 extends over 16 amino acids. Germline values: CDR1 LGHNA, CDR2 YSLEER. Between the trimmed V and J ends, which lost 0 bases and 4 bases, there was a span of 16 bases. Here the CDR3 DNA reads TGCGCCAGCAGCCAAGATGTTCTGCAGCCGGCATACGAGCAGTACTTC. Translated: CASSQDVLQPAYEQYF.

This clonotype showed up many times. This rearrangement joins TRBV7-2 to TRBJ2-3; 7 nucleotides agree with TRBD2. CDR1 and CDR2 (germline): SGHTA, FQGNSA. The CDR3 covers 15 residues. Trimming took 7 bases from V and 2 from J; bases not matched to a gene: 9. The CDR3: CASKGTAGSTDTQYF. DNA of the CDR3: TGTGCCAGCAAGGGAACAGCGGGGTCCACAGATACGCAGTATTTT.

The rearrangement uses TRBV16 and TRBJ1-6; no reliable D call. Trimming pared 2 bases from V and 7 bases from J, leaving 12 bases between. Per the germline V gene, CDR1 is KGHSY and CDR2 is FQNENV. The CDR3 loop spans 15 amino acids. The CDR3 region is CASSQRSGSNSPLHF. CDR3 bases: TGTGCCAGCAGCCAAAGGAGCGGCAGCAATTCACCCCTCCACTTT.

The sample holds a few counts of this clonotype. The rearrangement links TRBV29-1 to TRBJ2-4; D not resolved. Between the trimmed V and J ends, which lost 1 base and 2 bases, there was a span of 9 bases. The CDR3 runs to 14 residues. Germline CDR1 SQVTM, CDR2 ANQGSEA. The CDR3 loop is CSVEVAGTKNIQYF. CDR3 nucleotides: TGCAGCGTTGAAGTGGCAGGAACCAAAAACATTCAGTACTTC.

This chain uses TRBV6-4 with TRBJ1-2; perhaps TRBD1 as D (6 bases). The CDR3 is 14 amino acids. Germline CDR1 MRHNA, CDR2 SNTAGT. Trimming pared 6 bases from V and 7 bases from J, leaving 18 bases between. The CDR3 sequence: CASSSDRQSSGYTF. The CDR3 bases are TGTGCCAGCAGCTCGGACAGACAAAGCTCTGGCTACACCTTC.

This clonotype was recorded at least ten times. V usage is TRBV28 and J usage is TRBJ1-2; D is possibly TRBD1 (6 bases). The length of the CDR3 is 14 residues. Germline V CDR1 and CDR2: MDHEN, SYDVKM. Trimming left V 11 bases short and J 0 bases short, with 16 bases between. This CDR3 is CAAYRAPSNYGYTF. The CDR3 nucleotides are TGTGCCGCCTACAGGGCCCCTTCTAACTATGGCTACACCTTC.

CDR3 protein: CASSLGTGSVTEAFF. CDR3 DNA: TGTGCCAGCAGCTTAGGGACAGGGTCGGTCACTGAAGCTTTCTTT. This sequence joins TRBV11-2 and TRBJ1-1; 8 nucleotides align to TRBD1. The CDR3 runs 15 residues. The V gene end was trimmed by 1 base and the J gene end by 4 bases; junction bases not matched to a gene: 5. Germline CDR1 reads SGHAT; CDR2 reads FQNNGV.

This clonotype was seen repeatedly, ten times or more. V gene TRBV7-2 combines with J gene TRBJ2-3; D unresolved. Germline V lookup: CDR1 SGHTA, CDR2 FQGNSA. Trimming left V 6 bases short and J 2 bases short, with 6 bases between. This CDR3 region has 12 residues. The CDR3 here is CASSLDTDTQYF. The CDR3 coding sequence is TGTGCCAGCAGTCTCGACACAGATACGCAGTATTTT.

The V gene is TRBV7-9, the J gene TRBJ2-3; D is uncertain. Germline CDR1 is SEHNR and CDR2 is FQNEAQ (reference sequence). The CDR3 covers 14 residues. Trimming removed 5 bases from V and 4 bases from J, with 13 bases in between. CDR3 sequence reads: CASSPLLTADTQYF. The CDR3, as DNA: TGTGCCAGCAGCCCTCTTTTAACCGCAGATACGCAGTATTTT.

The J gene is TRBJ2-1, the V gene TRBV7-6; D perhaps matches TRBD2 (6 bases). There are 16 residues in the CDR3. Germline-derived CDR1 and CDR2 are SGHVS and FNYEAQ. V was pared by 5 bases and J by 0 bases, with 14 bases between. The CDR3 sequence: CASSTIGGASYNEQFF. The CDR3 DNA reads as TGTGCCAGCAGCACGATTGGAGGGGCCTCCTACAATGAGCAGTTCTTC.

This clonotype was counted only a few times. DNA for the CDR3: TGCAGCGTTGAACGCAGGGGTAGCGCTGGAAACACCATATATTTT. Protein: CSVERRGSAGNTIYF. The chain combines TRBV29-1 with TRBJ1-3; D is possibly TRBD1 (6 bases). The germline V gene has CDR1 SQVTM and CDR2 ANQGSEA. The CDR3 has 15 residues. The V end lost 2 bases, the J end lost 2 bases, and 13 bases lay between the germline ends.

The chain recombines TRBV6-5 with TRBJ2-6, with D unresolved. The germline CDR1 and CDR2 sequences are MNHEY and SVGAGI. The V and J ends lost 2 bases and 1 base respectively, with 9 bases between them. This CDR3 is 16 amino acids long. The CDR3 region has the DNA TGTGCCAGCAGTTACGCGGCTTTTTCTGGGGCCAACGTCCTGACTTTC. It is translated as CASSYAAFSGANVLTF.

This clonotype occurred many times. The chain joins TRBV11-2 to TRBJ2-7; weak D call: TRBD2 (5 bases). Trimming removed 2 bases at V and 2 bases at J, with 13 bases between. CDR3 length: 15 residues. Germline V CDR1 and CDR2: SGHAT, FQNNGV. The CDR3 spells CASSLNPATTYEQYF. In DNA form, the CDR3 reads TGTGCCAGCAGCTTAAACCCGGCGACTACCTACGAGCAGTACTTC.

The rearrangement links TRBV18 to TRBJ2-7; possible D gene TRBD2, 5 bases. The CDR3 spans 15 residues. Deletions cut 3 bases from V and 2 bases from J, with 14 bases between. The germline V gene encodes CDR1 KGHSH and CDR2 LQKENI. Here the CDR3 reads CASSPTGNRPYEQYF. Written as DNA, the CDR3 is TGTGCCAGCTCACCGACGGGGAATCGACCCTACGAGCAGTACTTC.